Following are 9 T cell receptor beta chains from one sample sequenced in a study of Ad26.COV2.S vaccination and SARS-CoV-2 variants. Documented treatment: 19 received Ad26.COV2.S at low or high dose, single or two shots; 5 received placebo; per-sample allocation not given. Day 63 following the first vaccine or placebo injection was when the samples were taken. Data came from immunoSEQ multiplex PCR; TCRdb stores just in-frame clones and leaves some out. The sample has about 330,000 clones, 85% to 90% seen once. Sequencing used peripheral blood, obtained in a trial of Ad26.COV2.S vaccine versus placebo. The receptors were gathered from a person aged 18-60 years who received the Ad26.COV2.S COVID-19 vaccine or a placebo.

This chain joins TRBV9 and TRBJ2-1; TRBD1 matches at 9 bases. Trimming at V came to 3 bases and at J to 5 bases, leaving 12 bases not matched to a gene. From germline, CDR1 is SGDLS and CDR2 YYNGEE. CDR3 length: 17 residues. CDR3 sequence reads: CASSGGGGQGTHNEQFF. The CDR3 bases are TGTGCCAGCAGCGGCGGAGGGGGACAGGGTACCCACAATGAGCAGTTCTTC.

The V gene is TRBV7-9, the J gene TRBJ1-2, with TRBD1 as a possible D gene (5 bases). The CDR3 covers 12 residues. Trimming cost V 1 base and J 7 bases, with 7 bases left between them. From germline, CDR1 is SEHNR and CDR2 FQNEAQ (reference sequence). CDR3 residues: CASSLGGGGYTF. The CDR3, as DNA: TGTGCCAGCAGCTTAGGCGGGGGTGGCTACACCTTC.

This chain connects TRBV27 to TRBJ1-1, with TRBD1 matching over 9 bases. CDR3 length: 14 residues. The ends lost 4 bases at V and 6 bases at J; junction bases unmatched: 6. Germline V gene sequence: CDR1 MNHEY, CDR2 SMNVEV (reference sequence). CDR3: CASSSGTGIAEAFF. CDR3 DNA sequence: TGTGCCAGCAGTTCGGGGACAGGGATCGCTGAAGCTTTCTTT.

The J gene is TRBJ2-5, the V gene TRBV15; 9 nucleotides match TRBD2. With V trimmed by 1 base and J by 5 bases, 11 bases remained unmatched. The CDR3 has 17 amino acids. Germline V lookup: CDR1 LNHNV, CDR2 YYDKDF (reference sequence). This chain's CDR3 is CATSRGDGGGAAETQYF. CDR3 sequence (DNA): TGTGCCACCAGCAGAGGAGATGGCGGGGGGGCCGCGGAGACCCAGTACTTC.

This clone was counted between two and nine times. J is TRBJ1-6 and V is TRBV12-3 or TRBV12-4; D unclear. V was trimmed by 2 bases and J by 10 bases, leaving 9 bases between them. This CDR3 is 13 amino acids long. The chain's CDR3 is CASSLSGGSPLHF. The CDR3 DNA is TGTGCCAGCAGTTTATCGGGAGGATCACCCCTCCACTTT.

J is TRBJ1-2 and V is TRBV7-2; D call uncertain. The CDR3 spans 13 residues. V was pared by 3 bases and J by 10 bases, with 15 bases between. In germline, CDR1 is SGHTA, CDR2 FQGNSA. In DNA form, the CDR3 reads TGTGCCAGCAGCTTGGATTCGGACTTGCCCTACACCTTC. This codes for CASSLDSDLPYTF.

The chain links TRBV4-3 to TRBJ1-2, with D unresolved. Between the trimmed V and J ends, which lost 5 bases and 3 bases, there was a span of 13 bases. Germline lookup yields CDR1 LGHNA and CDR2 YSLEER. The CDR3 sequence is 14 residues long. CDR3 residues: CASSYKSFDYGYTF. The CDR3 DNA follows: TGCGCCAGCAGCTATAAATCATTCGACTATGGCTACACCTTC.

This clone showed up just once. J is TRBJ2-2 and V is TRBV7-8, with 9 bases that match TRBD2. The CDR3 length is 16 residues. Germline V gene data show CDR1 as SGHVS and CDR2 as FQNEAQ. With 2 bases clipped from V and 7 bases from J, the junction kept 8 bases outside the gene matches. DNA of the CDR3: TGTGCCAGCAGCTTACATCCTAGCGGGATAGGCGGGGAGCTGTTTTTT. Translation gives CASSLHPSGIGGELFF.

V and J are TRBV5-4 and TRBJ1-2; TRBD1 matches at 9 bases. CDR3 length: 15 amino acids. Germline V gives CDR1 SGHNT, CDR2 YYREEE (reference sequence). The trim removed 0 bases at V and 5 bases at J, leaving 5 bases unmatched. The CDR3 here is CASSLGLDRGYGYTF. In nucleotides, the CDR3 is TGTGCCAGCAGCTTGGGTTTAGACAGGGGGTATGGCTACACCTTC.